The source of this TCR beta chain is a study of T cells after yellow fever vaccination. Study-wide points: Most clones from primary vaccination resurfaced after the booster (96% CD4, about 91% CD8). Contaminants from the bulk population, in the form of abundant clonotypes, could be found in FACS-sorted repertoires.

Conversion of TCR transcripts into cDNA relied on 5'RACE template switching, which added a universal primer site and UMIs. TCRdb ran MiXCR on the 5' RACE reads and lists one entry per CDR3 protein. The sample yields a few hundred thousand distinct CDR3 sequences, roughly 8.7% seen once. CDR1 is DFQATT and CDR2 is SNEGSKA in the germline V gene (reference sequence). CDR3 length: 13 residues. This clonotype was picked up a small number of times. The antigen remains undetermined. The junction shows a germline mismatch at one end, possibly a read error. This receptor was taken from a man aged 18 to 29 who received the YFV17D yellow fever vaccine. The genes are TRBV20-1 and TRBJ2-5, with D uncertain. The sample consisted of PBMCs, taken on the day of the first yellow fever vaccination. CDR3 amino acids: CSADGPDQETQYF. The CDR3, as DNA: TGCAGTGCTGATGGGCCCGACCAGGAGACCCAGTACTTC.